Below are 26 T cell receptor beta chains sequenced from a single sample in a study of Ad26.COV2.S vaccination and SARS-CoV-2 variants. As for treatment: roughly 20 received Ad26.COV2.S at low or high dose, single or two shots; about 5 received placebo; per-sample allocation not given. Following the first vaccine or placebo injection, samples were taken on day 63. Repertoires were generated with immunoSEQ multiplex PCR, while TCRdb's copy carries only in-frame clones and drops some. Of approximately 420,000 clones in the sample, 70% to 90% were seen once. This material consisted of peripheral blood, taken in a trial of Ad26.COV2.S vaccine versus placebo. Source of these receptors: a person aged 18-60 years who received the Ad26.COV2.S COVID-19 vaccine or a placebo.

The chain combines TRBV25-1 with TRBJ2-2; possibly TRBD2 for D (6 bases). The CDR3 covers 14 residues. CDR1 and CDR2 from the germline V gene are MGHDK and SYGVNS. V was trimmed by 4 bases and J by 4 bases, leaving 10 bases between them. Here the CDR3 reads CASSGGGATGELFF. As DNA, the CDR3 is TGTGCCAGCAGTGGGGGCGGGGCCACCGGGGAGCTGTTTTTT.

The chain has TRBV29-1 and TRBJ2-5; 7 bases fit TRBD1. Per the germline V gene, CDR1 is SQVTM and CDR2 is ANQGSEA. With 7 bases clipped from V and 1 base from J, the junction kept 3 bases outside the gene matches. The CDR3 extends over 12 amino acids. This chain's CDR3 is CSAQGPQETQYF. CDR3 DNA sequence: TGCAGCGCACAGGGGCCCCAAGAGACCCAGTACTTC.

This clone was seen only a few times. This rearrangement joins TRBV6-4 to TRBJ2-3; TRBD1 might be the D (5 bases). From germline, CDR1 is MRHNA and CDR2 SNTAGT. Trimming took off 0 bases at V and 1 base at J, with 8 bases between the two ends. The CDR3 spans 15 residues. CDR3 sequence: CASSDSKGGTDTQYF. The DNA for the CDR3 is TGTGCCAGCAGTGACTCGAAAGGGGGCACAGATACGCAGTATTTT.

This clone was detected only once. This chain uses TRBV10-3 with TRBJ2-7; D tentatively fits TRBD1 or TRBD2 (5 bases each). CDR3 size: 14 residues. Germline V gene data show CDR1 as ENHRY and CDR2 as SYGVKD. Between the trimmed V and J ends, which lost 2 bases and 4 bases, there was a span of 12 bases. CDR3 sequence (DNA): TGTGCCATCAGTGAGGGGGTTGGGGGATACGAGCAGTACTTC. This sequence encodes CAISEGVGGYEQYF.

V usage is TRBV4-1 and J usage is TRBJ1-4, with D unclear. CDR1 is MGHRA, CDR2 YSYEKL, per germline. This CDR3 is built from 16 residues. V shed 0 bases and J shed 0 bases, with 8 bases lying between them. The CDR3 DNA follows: TGCGCCAGCAGCCAAGATCGGGCAGCAACTAATGAAAAACTGTTTTTT. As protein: CASSQDRAATNEKLFF.

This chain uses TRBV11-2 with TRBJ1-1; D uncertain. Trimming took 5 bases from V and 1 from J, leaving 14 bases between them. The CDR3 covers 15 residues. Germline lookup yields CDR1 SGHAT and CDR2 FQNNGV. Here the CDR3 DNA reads TGTGCCAGCAGCCCGCTTGGGCGGACGAACACTGAAGCTTTCTTT. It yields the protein CASSPLGRTNTEAFF.

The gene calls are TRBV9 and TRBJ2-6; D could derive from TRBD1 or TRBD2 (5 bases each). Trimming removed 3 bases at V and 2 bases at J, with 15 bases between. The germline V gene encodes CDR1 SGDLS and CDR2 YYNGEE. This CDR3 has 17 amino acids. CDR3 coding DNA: TGTGCCAGCAGCGAGAGGGGCACAGGTGCTGGGGCCAACGTCCTGACTTTC. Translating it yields CASSERGTGAGANVLTF.

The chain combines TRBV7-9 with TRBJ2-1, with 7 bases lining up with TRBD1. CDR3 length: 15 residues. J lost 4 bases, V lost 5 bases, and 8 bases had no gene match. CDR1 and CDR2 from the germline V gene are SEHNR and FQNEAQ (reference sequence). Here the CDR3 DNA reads TGTGCCAGCAGCCAACCTGGACAGGCGTACAATGAGCAGTTCTTC. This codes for CASSQPGQAYNEQFF.

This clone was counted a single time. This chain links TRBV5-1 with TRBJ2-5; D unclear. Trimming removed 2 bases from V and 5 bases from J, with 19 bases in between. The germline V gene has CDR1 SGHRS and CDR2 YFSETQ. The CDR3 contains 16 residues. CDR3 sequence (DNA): TGCGCCAGCAGCTTTGAAGGCTTTAACTCCCATGAGACCCAGTACTTC. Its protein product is CASSFEGFNSHETQYF.

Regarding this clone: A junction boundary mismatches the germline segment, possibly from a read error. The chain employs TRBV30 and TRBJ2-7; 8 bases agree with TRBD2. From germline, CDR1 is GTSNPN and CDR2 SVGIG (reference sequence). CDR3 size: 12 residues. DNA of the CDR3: TGTGCCTGGAGTCCCGAGCGGGGGATGGTGGACTTC. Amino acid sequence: CAWSPERGMVDF.

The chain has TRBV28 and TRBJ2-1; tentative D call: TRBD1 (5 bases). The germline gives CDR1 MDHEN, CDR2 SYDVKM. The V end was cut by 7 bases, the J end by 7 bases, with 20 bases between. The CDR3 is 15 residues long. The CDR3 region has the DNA TGTGCCAGCAACACCCCGCAGGGATATGGGAATGAGCAGTTCTTC. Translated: CASNTPQGYGNEQFF.

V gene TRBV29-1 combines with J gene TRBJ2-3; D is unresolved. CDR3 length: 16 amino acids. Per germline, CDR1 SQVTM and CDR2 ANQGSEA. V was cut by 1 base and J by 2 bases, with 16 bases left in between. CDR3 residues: CSVEVAFTRTTDTQYF. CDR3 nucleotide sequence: TGCAGCGTTGAAGTAGCCTTTACCAGAACCACAGATACGCAGTATTTT.

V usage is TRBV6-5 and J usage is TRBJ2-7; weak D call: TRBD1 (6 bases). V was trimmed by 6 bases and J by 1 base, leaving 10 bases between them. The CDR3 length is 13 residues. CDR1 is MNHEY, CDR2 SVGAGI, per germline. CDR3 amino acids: CASRTGQSYEQYF. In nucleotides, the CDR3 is TGTGCCAGCAGAACCGGACAGTCCTACGAGCAGTACTTC.

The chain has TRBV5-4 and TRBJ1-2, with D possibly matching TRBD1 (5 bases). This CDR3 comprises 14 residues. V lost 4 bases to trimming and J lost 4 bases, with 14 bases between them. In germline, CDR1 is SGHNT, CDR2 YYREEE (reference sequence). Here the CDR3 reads CASSTQALGYGYTF. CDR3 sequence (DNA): TGTGCCAGCAGCACACAGGCCCTGGGCTATGGCTACACCTTC.

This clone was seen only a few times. CDR3 nucleotides: TGTGCCAGCACCCGCAACTATGGCTACACCTTC. Protein: CASTRNYGYTF. The V gene is TRBV28, the J gene TRBJ1-2, with D hard to call. Germline assignment: CDR1 MDHEN and CDR2 SYDVKM. The V end was cut by 7 bases, the J end by 2 bases, with 5 bases between. This CDR3 has 11 residues.

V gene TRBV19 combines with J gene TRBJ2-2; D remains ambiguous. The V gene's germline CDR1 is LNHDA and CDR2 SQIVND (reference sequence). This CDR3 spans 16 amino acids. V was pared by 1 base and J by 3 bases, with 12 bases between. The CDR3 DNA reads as TGTGCCAGTAGTATAGGTATGGTAACGGACACCGGGGAGCTGTTTTTT. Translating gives CASSIGMVTDTGELFF.

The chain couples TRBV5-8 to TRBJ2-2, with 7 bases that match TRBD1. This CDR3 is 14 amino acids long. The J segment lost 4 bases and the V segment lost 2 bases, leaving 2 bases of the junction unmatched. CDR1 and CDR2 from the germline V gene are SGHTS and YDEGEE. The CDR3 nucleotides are TGTGCCAGCAGCTTCCCAGGGGGCACCGGGGAGCTGTTTTTT. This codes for CASSFPGGTGELFF.

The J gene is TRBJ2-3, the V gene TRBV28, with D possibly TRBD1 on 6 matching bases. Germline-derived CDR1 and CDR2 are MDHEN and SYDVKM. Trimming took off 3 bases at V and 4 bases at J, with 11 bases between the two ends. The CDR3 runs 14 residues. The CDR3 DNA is TGTGCCAGCAGTTTTCTGACAGGCCCAGATACGCAGTATTTT. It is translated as CASSFLTGPDTQYF.

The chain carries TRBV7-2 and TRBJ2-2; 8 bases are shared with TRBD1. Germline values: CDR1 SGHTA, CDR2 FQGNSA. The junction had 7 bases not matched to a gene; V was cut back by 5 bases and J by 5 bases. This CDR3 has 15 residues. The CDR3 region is CASSLDRGFTGELFF. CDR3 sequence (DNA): TGTGCCAGCAGCCTAGACAGGGGTTTTACCGGGGAGCTGTTTTTT.

DNA for the CDR3: TGTGCCAGCACCGGGACGGCCTATAATTCACCCCTCCACTTT. This encodes CASTGTAYNSPLHF. The gene calls are TRBV6-6 and TRBJ1-6; a weak D match, TRBD1 (5 bases). CDR1 and CDR2 from the germline V gene are MNHNY and SVGAGI (reference sequence). This CDR3 has 14 amino acids. Between the trimmed V and J ends, which lost 7 bases and 2 bases, there was a span of 9 bases.

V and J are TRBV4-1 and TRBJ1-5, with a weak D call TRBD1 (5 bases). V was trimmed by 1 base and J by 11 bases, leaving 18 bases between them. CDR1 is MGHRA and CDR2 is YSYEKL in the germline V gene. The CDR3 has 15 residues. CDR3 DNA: TGCGCCAGCAGCCAAGCAGGAGGCAGGGAGAGAACCCAGCATTTT. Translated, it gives CASSQAGGRERTQHF.

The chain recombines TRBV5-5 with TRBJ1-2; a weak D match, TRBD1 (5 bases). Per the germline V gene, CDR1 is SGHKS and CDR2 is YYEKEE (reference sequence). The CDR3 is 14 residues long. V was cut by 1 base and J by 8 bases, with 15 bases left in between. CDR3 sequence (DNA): TGTGCCAGCAGCTTGCAGGGCAACCCCAGCGGCTACACCTTC. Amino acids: CASSLQGNPSGYTF.

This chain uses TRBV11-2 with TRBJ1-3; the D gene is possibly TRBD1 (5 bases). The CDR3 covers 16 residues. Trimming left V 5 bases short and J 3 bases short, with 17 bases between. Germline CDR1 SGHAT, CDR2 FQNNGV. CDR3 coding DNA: TGTGCCAGCAGCCCTGGGGGAATGAGTATTGGAAACACCATATATTTT. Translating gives CASSPGGMSIGNTIYF.

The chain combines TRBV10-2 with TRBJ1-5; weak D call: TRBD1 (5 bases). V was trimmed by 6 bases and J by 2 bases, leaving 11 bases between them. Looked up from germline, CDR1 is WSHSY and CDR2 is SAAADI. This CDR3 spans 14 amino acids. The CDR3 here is CASRQGSGNQPQHF. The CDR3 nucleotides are TGCGCCAGCAGGCAGGGTTCTGGCAATCAGCCCCAGCATTTT.

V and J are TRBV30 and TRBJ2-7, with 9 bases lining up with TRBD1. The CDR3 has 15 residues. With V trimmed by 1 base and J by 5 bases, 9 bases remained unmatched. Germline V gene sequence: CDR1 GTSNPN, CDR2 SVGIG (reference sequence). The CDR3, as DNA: TGTGCCTGGAGTGCCGGGGGACAGGGAGCCCACGAGCAGTACTTC. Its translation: CAWSAGGQGAHEQYF.

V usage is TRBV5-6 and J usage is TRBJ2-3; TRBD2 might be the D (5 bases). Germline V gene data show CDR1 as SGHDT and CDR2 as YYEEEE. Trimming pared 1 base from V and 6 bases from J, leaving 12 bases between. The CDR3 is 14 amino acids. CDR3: CASSLTSILDTQYF. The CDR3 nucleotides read TGTGCCAGCAGCTTGACTAGTATATTGGATACGCAGTATTTT.